This TCR beta chain was captured by sequencing in a study of shared clonotypes between healthy human individuals. Overall study: Every donor yielded three CD4 naive, three CD4 memory, two CD8 naive and one CD8 memory plate.

Between the trimmed V and J ends, which lost 0 bases and 9 bases, there was a span of 16 bases. The CDR3 sequence is 15 residues long. CDR1 and CDR2 (germline): SGDLS, YYNGEE. Only in-frame clones appear in the TCRdb table, and some are missing; sequencing was by immunoSEQ multiplex PCR. The top ten clones hold around 1.5% of a sample with some 1 million clones, around four fifths of them seen once. Healthy adults negative for HIV, lacking recent acute infections or vaccinations, served as donors. Details on this clone: The antigen is undetermined.

Study-level findings and limits: The study found about 5% of naive CD4 clonotypes shared across a handful of donors.

This receptor was obtained from a man younger than 30 in good health. This chain uses TRBV9 with TRBJ2-4; D is perhaps TRBD2 (5 bases). The specimen was memory CD4+ T cells sorted from blood. The sample's subset: CD45RA-negative fraction. The CDR3 is CASSVGTDAASIQYF. The CDR3 bases are TGTGCCAGCAGCGTAGGGACTGACGCTGCGTCCATTCAGTACTTC.